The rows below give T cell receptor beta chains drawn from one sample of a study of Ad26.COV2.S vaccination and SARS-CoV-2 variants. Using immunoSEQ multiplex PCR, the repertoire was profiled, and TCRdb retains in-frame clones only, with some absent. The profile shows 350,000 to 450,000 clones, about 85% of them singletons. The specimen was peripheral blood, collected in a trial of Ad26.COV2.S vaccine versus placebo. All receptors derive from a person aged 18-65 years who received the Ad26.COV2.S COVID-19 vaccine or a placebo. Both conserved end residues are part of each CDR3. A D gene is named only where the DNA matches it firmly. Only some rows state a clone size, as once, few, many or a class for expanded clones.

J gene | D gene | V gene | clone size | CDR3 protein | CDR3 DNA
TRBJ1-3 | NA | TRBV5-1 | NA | CASSLEGGRDVAGNTIYF | TGCGCCAGCAGCTTGGAGGGGGGCAGGGATGTAGCTGGAAACACCATATATTTT
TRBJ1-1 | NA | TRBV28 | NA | CASRTYTFSVTEAFF | TGTGCCAGCAGGACCTATACCTTTTCTGTCACTGAAGCTTTCTTT
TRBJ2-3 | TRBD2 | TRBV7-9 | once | CASTLSGTYTDTQYF | TGTGCCAGCACCCTGAGCGGGACCTACACAGATACGCAGTATTTT
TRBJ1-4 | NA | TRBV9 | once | CASSAGWGGEKLFF | TGTGCCAGCAGCGCTGGTTGGGGCGGTGAAAAACTGTTTTTT
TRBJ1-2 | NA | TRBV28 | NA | CASRAPGSYGYTF | TGTGCCAGCAGGGCCCCCGGGTCCTATGGCTACACCTTC
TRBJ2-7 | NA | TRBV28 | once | CASSLASATSYEQYF | TGTGCCAGCAGTTTGGCTAGCGCTACGTCCTACGAGCAGTACTTC
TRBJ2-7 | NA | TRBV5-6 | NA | CASSRTVDYEQYF | TGTGCCAGCAGCAGGACAGTTGACTACGAGCAGTACTTC
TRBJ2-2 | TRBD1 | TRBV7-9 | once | CASSPTQGAITGELFF | TGTGCCAGCAGCCCGACACAGGGGGCGATCACCGGGGAGCTGTTTTTT
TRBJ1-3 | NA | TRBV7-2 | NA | CASSPHQGSSGNTIYF | TGTGCCAGCAGCCCCCATCAGGGAAGCTCTGGAAACACCATATATTTT
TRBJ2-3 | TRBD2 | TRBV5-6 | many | CASSLRGSNTDTQYF | TGTGCCAGCAGCTTGCGCGGGAGTAACACAGATACGCAGTATTTT
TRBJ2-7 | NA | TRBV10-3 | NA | CAISDLTLSYEQYF | TGTGCCATCAGTGATCTTACCCTTTCCTACGAGCAGTACTTC
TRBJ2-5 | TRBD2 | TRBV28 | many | CASRTSGRLETQYF | TGTGCCAGCAGGACTAGCGGGAGGTTAGAGACCCAGTACTTC
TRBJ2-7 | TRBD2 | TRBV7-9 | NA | CASSPGLATIYEQYF | TGTGCCAGCAGCCCCGGACTAGCAACTATCTACGAGCAGTACTTC
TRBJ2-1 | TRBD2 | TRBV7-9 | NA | CASSILLAGAHNEQFF | TGTGCCAGCAGCATTCTTCTAGCGGGAGCCCACAATGAGCAGTTCTTC
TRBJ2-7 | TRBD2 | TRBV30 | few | CAWSASPGGGINEQYF | TGTGCCTGGAGTGCTTCCCCGGGCGGGGGTATCAACGAGCAGTACTTC
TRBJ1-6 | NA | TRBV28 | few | CASSLLEFRGDNSPLHF | TGTGCCAGCAGTTTATTAGAGTTTCGAGGAGATAATTCACCCCTCCACTTT
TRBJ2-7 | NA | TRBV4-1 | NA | CASSRTIGIAYEQYF | TGCGCCAGCAGCCGGACTATAGGGATCGCCTACGAGCAGTACTTC
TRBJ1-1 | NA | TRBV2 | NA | CASSDGAGRVDTEAFF | TGTGCCAGCAGTGATGGGGCCGGGAGGGTAGATACTGAAGCTTTCTTT
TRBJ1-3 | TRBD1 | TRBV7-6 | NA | CASSSTGGSSGNTIYF | TGTGCCAGCAGCTCGACAGGGGGGAGCTCTGGAAACACCATATATTTT
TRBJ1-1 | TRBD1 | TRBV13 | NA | CASSFHPSTGTNTEAFF | TGTGCCAGCAGCTTCCACCCCTCGACAGGGACGAACACTGAAGCTTTCTTT
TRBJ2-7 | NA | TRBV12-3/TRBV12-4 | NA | CASRPPVLYEQYF | TGTGCCAGCAGACCCCCGGTCTTGTACGAGCAGTACTTC
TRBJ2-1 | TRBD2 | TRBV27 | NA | CASSTSGGPSSYNEQFF | TGTGCCAGCAGTACTAGCGGGGGCCCGAGCTCCTACAATGAGCAGTTCTTC
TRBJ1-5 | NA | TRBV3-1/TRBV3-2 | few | CASSQMTGSNQPQHF | TGTGCCAGCAGCCAAATGACAGGATCCAATCAGCCCCAGCATTTT
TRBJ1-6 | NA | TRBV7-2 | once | CASRDQGSYNSPLHF | TGTGCCAGCAGGGACCAGGGCTCCTATAATTCACCCCTCCACTTT
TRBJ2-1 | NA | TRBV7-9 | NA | CAARTYNEQFF | TGTGCCGCCCGGACCTACAATGAGCAGTTCTTC
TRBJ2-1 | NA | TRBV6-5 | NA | CASSYGGAGEQFF | TGTGCCAGCAGTTACGGGGGCGCGGGTGAGCAGTTCTTC
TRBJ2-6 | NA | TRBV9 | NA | CASSVGAVRNSGANVLTF | TGTGCCAGCAGCGTAGGGGCAGTTAGGAACTCTGGGGCCAACGTCCTGACTTTC
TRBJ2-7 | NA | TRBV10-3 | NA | CAISEGGGGTYEQYF | TGTGCCATCAGTGAGGGGGGTGGAGGGACCTACGAGCAGTACTTC
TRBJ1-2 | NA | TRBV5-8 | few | CASSKWVWGYGYTF | TGTGCCAGCAGCAAGTGGGTTTGGGGCTATGGCTACACCTTC